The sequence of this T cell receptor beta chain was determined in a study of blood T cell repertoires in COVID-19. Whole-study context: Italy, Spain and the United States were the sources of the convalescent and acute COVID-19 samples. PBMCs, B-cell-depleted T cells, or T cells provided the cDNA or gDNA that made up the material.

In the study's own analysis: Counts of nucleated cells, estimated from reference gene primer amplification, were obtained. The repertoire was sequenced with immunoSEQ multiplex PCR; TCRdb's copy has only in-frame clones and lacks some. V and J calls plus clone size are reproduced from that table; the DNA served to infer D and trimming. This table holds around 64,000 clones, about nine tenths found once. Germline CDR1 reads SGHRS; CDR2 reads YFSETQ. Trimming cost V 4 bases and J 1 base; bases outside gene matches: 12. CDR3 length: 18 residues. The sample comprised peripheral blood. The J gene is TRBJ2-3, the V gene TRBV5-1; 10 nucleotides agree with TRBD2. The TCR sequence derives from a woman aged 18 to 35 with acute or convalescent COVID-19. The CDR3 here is CASSPEVSGTSGTDTQYF. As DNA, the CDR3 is TGCGCCAGCAGCCCGGAGGTGTCCGGGACTAGCGGCACAGATACGCAGTATTTT.